This is a list of T cell receptor beta chains from one sample in a study of blood T cell repertoires in COVID-19. Sequenced by immunoSEQ multiplex PCR; TCRdb stores in-frame clones only, minus some. The sample lists 40,000 to 50,000 clones, about nine tenths seen once, with roughly 15% in the top ten. The sequenced sample consisted of peripheral blood. The origin of the receptors is a human donor in a cohort sampled during active COVID-19. CDR3s include the opening cysteine and the closing phenylalanine or tryptophan. Each record gives: D gene, clone size, J gene, V gene, CDR3 length, CDR3 protein, CDR3 DNA. D genes are given only for firm matches. Some rows mark clone size as missing; the rest say once, few, many or name a class of expanded clone.

D: TRBD1; size: NA; J: TRBJ2-1; V: TRBV6-4; length: 14; CDR3: CASSMRDRGSEQFF; DNA: TGTGCCAGTTCTATGCGGGACAGGGGGAGTGAGCAGTTCTTC
D: NA; size: NA; J: TRBJ2-1; V: TRBV7-9; length: 11; CDR3: CASRLGDEQFF; DNA: TGTGCCAGCAGACTAGGAGATGAGCAGTTCTTC
D: TRBD1; size: NA; J: TRBJ1-1; V: TRBV10-1; length: 17; CDR3: CASSPNGQGATNTEAFF; DNA: TGCGCCAGCAGTCCCAATGGACAGGGAGCCACGAACACTGAAGCTTTCTTT
D: NA; size: NA; J: TRBJ2-7; V: TRBV4-1; length: 15; CDR3: CASSQLSKGGREQYF; DNA: TGCGCCAGCAGCCAACTCTCAAAGGGGGGGCGCGAGCAGTACTTC
D: NA; size: NA; J: TRBJ2-7; V: TRBV19; length: 13; CDR3: CASSIGGTGEQYF; DNA: TGTGCCAGTAGTATCGGCGGGACGGGGGAGCAGTACTTC
D: TRBD2; size: NA; J: TRBJ2-3; V: TRBV3-1/TRBV3-2; length: 17; CDR3: CASSQGSGGPSTDTQYF; DNA: TGTGCCAGCAGCCAAGGATCGGGAGGGCCCAGCACAGATACGCAGTATTTT
D: TRBD2; size: NA; J: TRBJ2-1; V: TRBV28; length: 16; CDR3: CASTQAGLAGVSEQFF; DNA: TGTGCCAGCACCCAGGCGGGACTAGCGGGAGTAAGTGAGCAGTTCTTC
D: TRBD1; size: NA; J: TRBJ2-7; V: TRBV9; length: 13; CDR3: CASSAGQDYEQYF; DNA: TGTGCCAGCAGCGCCGGACAGGACTACGAGCAGTACTTC
D: TRBD2; size: few; J: TRBJ2-7; V: TRBV27; length: 13; CDR3: CASSPREGYEQYF; DNA: TGTGCCAGCAGTCCCAGGGAGGGCTACGAGCAGTACTTC
D: NA; size: NA; J: TRBJ1-3; V: TRBV5-5; length: 13; CDR3: CASSGSGGNTIYF; DNA: TGTGCCAGCAGCGGGAGCGGAGGAAACACCATATATTTT
D: NA; size: NA; J: TRBJ2-7; V: TRBV4-1; length: 14; CDR3: CASSQVAGSNEQYF; DNA: TGCGCCAGCAGCCAAGTGGCAGGGTCGAACGAGCAGTACTTC
D: NA; size: once; J: TRBJ2-5; V: TRBV6-2/TRBV6-3; length: 13; CDR3: CASSYQGKETQYF; DNA: TGTGCCAGCAGTTATCAGGGGAAAGAGACCCAGTACTTC
D: TRBD2; size: NA; J: TRBJ2-5; V: TRBV9; length: 16; CDR3: CASNPAGGQPGETQYF; DNA: TGTGCCAGCAATCCAGCGGGGGGGCAGCCAGGAGAGACCCAGTACTTC
D: NA; size: NA; J: TRBJ1-1; V: TRBV29-1; length: 11; CDR3: CSVDSNTEAFF; DNA: TGCAGCGTTGACTCGAACACTGAAGCTTTCTTT
D: TRBD2; size: NA; J: TRBJ2-7; V: TRBV5-4; length: 14; CDR3: CASSLAGGSREQYF; DNA: TGTGCCAGCAGCTTAGCGGGAGGTTCGAGGGAGCAGTACTTC
D: NA; size: few; J: TRBJ1-5; V: TRBV6-6; length: 16; CDR3: CASSTPTGPGNQPQHF; DNA: TGTGCCAGCAGCACTCCGACAGGTCCCGGCAATCAGCCCCAGCATTTT
D: NA; size: NA; J: TRBJ1-3; V: TRBV2; length: 14; CDR3: CASLYGGPGNTIYF; DNA: TGTGCCAGCCTTTACGGGGGGCCGGGAAACACCATATATTTT
D: TRBD2; size: NA; J: TRBJ2-1; V: TRBV25-1; length: 14; CDR3: CASSSGRLYNEQFF; DNA: TGTGCCAGCAGTAGCGGGAGGCTCTACAATGAGCAGTTCTTC
D: TRBD1; size: NA; J: TRBJ2-7; V: TRBV6-5; length: 13; CDR3: CASRRQGSYEQYF; DNA: TGTGCCAGCAGAAGACAGGGTAGCTACGAGCAGTACTTC
D: TRBD2; size: NA; J: TRBJ2-5; V: TRBV7-7; length: 15; CDR3: CASSPGLAGKETQYF; DNA: TGTGCCAGCAGCCCGGGACTAGCGGGGAAAGAGACCCAGTACTTC
D: TRBD1; size: few; J: TRBJ1-2; V: TRBV29-1; length: 15; CDR3: CSAAQGLTGRYGYTF; DNA: TGCAGCGCCGCCCAGGGGTTGACAGGGAGGTATGGCTACACCTTC
D: NA; size: NA; J: TRBJ1-4; V: TRBV28; length: 11; CDR3: CASSPGTKLFF; DNA: TGTGCCAGCAGTCCGGGTACGAAACTGTTTTTT
D: TRBD1; size: few; J: TRBJ2-7; V: TRBV6-1; length: 15; CDR3: CASSEAGTGGYEQYF; DNA: TGTGCCAGCAGTGAAGCCGGGACAGGGGGCTACGAGCAGTACTTC